The present T cell receptor beta chain was sequenced within a study of blood T cell repertoires in COVID-19. This clone showed up just once. Seattle researchers signed up patients amid active infection and tracked them longitudinally. This CDR3 spans 15 amino acids. J gave up 5 bases and V 2 bases, and 4 bases lay outside the gene matches. The germline gives CDR1 SGHRS, CDR2 YFSETQ. Original data processing: Scientists estimated how many nucleated cells there were by amplifying reference gene primers. Assay: immunoSEQ multiplex PCR; the TCRdb copy retains only in-frame clones and omits some. V and J calls and clone size follow that table, whereas D and trimming were derived from the DNA. Here the sample spans 360,000 or so clones, over 85% being singletons.

This receptor was taken from a woman aged 60-70 years with COVID-19, enrolled during active disease. The sample was peripheral blood. The V gene is TRBV5-1, the J gene TRBJ1-6, with 7 bases that match TRBD1. CDR3 nucleotide sequence: TGCGCCAGCAGCTTCCGGGACAGCGATAATTCACCCCTCCACTTT. This gives the protein CASSFRDSDNSPLHF. Full variable domain (outside the CDR3, taken from reference TRBV5-1 and TRBJ1-6): KAGVTQTPRYLIKTRGQQVTLSCSPISGHRSVSWYQQTPGQGLQFLFEYFSETQRNKGNFPGRFSGRQFSNSRSEMNVSTLELGDSALYLCASSFRDSDNSPLHFGNGTRLTVT.